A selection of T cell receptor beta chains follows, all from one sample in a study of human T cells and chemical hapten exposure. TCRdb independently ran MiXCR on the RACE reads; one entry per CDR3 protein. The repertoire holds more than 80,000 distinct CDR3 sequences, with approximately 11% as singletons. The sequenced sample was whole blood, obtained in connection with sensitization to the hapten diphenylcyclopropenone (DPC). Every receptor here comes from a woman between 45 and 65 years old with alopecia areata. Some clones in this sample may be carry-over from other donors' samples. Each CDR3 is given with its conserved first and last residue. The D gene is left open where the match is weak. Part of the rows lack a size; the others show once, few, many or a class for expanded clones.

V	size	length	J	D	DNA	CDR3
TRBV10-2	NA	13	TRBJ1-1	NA	TGCGCCAGCAGTGAGTTGTCGTACACTGAAGCTTTCTTT	CASSELSYTEAFF
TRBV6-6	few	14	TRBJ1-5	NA	TGTGCCAGCAGTTACAGCAGGGTGGGTCAGCCCCAGCATTTT	CASSYSRVGQPQHF
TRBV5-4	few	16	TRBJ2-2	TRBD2	TGTGCCAGCAGCAAAGGACTAGCGGGAGCCACCGGGGAGCTGTTTTTT	CASSKGLAGATGELFF
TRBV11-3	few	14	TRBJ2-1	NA	TGTGCCAGCAGAGAAGGCCCTACGGGCAATGAGCAGTTCTTC	CASREGPTGNEQFF
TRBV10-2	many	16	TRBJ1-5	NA	TGCGCCAGCAGCGTAACAGGAATCTATAGCAATCAGCCCCAGCATTTT	CASSVTGIYSNQPQHF
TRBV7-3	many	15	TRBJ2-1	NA	TGTGCCAGCAGCTTCCAGGGGGGCCTCTACAATGAGCAGTTCTTC	CASSFQGGLYNEQFF
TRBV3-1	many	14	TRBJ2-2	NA	TGTGCCAGCAGCCCGCTAGGCTCGGCCCGGGAGCTGTTTTTT	CASSPLGSARELFF
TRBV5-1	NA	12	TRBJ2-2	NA	TGCGCCAGCAGCATTAACACCGGGGAGCTGTTTTTT	CASSINTGELFF
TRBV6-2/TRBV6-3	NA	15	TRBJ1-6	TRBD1	TGTGCCAGCAGTTATTTAGGGGGCCGGAATTCACCCCTCCACTTT	CASSYLGGRNSPLHF
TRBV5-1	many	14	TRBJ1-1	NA	TGCGCCAGCAGCTTGCACACAGGGACGACTGAAGCTTTCTTT	CASSLHTGTTEAFF
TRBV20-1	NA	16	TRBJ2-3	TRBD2	TGCAGTGCTCAAGTGCTAGCGGGAGGGTACACAGATACGCAGTATTTT	CSAQVLAGGYTDTQYF
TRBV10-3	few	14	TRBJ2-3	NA	TGTGCCATCAGGACGGGACCCGGTGCAGATACGCAGTATTTT	CAIRTGPGADTQYF
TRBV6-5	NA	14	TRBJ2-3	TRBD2	TGTGCCAGCAGGAGCGGGATCCTCACAGATACGCAGTATTTT	CASRSGILTDTQYF
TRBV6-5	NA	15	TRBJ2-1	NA	TGTGCCAGCAGCCTTAGCCCCCAAAATTGCAATGAGCAGTTCTTC	CASSLSPQNCNEQFF
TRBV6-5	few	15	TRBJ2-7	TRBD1	TGTGCCAGCAGTCTACTGAGGACAGGGCCCTACGAGCAGTACTTC	CASSLLRTGPYEQYF
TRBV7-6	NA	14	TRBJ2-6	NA	TGTGCCAGCAGCTTAACCCCTGGGGCCAACCTCCTGACTTTC	CASSLTPGANLLTF
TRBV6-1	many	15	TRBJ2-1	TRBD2	TGTGCCAGCAGTGACCGACTAGCCGCCTCCCAGGAGCAGTTCTTC	CASSDRLAASQEQFF
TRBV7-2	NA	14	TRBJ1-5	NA	TGTGCCAGCAGCCCCCAGGGTGGAAATCAGCCCCAGCATTTT	CASSPQGGNQPQHF
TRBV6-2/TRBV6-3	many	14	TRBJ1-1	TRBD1	TGTGCCAGCAGAACCAGGGGGCGCGGGACTGAAGCTTTCTTT	CASRTRGRGTEAFF
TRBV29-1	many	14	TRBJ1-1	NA	TGCAGCGCTGGGTCGGGGCAGGGGAACACTGAAGCTTTCTTT	CSAGSGQGNTEAFF
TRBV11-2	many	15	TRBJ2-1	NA	TGTGCCAGCAGCTTAAGACTAGAACCCTACAATGAGCAGTTCTTC	CASSLRLEPYNEQFF
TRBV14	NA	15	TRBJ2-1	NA	TGTGCCAGCAGCCAAGTCGGATTGGGGTACAATGAGCAGTTCTTC	CASSQVGLGYNEQFF
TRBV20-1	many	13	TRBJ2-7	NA	TGCAGTGCTCGGGACTTCCTCCCGGGGGAGCAGTACTTC	CSARDFLPGEQYF
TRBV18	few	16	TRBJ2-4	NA	TGTGCCAGCTCACCACCGAACGGGATAGCCAAAAACATTCAGTACTTC	CASSPPNGIAKNIQYF
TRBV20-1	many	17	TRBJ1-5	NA	TGCAGTGCTAGAGATTCCCAACAGGGAGGTTACAATCAGCCCCAGCATTTT	CSARDSQQGGYNQPQHF
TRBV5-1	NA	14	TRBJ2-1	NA	TGCGCCAGCACCCATGGGCAGGGGCGGACTGAGCAGTTCTTC	CASTHGQGRTEQFF
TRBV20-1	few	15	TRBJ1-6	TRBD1	TGCAGTGCTAGGCTTCCGAGACAGGGTAATTCACCCCTCCACTTT	CSARLPRQGNSPLHF
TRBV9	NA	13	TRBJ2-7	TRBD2	TGTGCCAGCAGCTCGCGGGAGTTTAGCGAGCAGTACTTC	CASSSREFSEQYF
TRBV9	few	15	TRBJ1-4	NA	TGTGCCAGCAGCGCCTCACAGGACTCCAATGAAAAACTGTTTTTT	CASSASQDSNEKLFF
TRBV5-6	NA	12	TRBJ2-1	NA	TGTGCCAGCACCCGTCGCTACAATGAGCAGTTCTTC	CASTRRYNEQFF
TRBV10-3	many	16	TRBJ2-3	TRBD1	TGTGCCATCAGTGGGGACAGGGGCCTTAGCACAGATACGCAGTATTTT	CAISGDRGLSTDTQYF
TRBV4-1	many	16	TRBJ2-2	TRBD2	TGCGCCAGCAGCCAAGAGCCTAGCGGGAACACCGGGGAGCTGTTTTTT	CASSQEPSGNTGELFF
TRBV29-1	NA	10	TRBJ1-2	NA	TGCAGCGTTGGCTTTGATGGCTACACCTTC	CSVGFDGYTF
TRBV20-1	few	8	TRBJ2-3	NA	TGCAGGGTAGGCACGCAGTATTTT	CRVGTQYF
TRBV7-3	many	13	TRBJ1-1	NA	TGTGCCAGCAGCGATAGGCTGAACACTGAAGCTTTCTTT	CASSDRLNTEAFF
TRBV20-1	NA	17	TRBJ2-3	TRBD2	TGCAGTGCTACTGGACTAGCGGGAGGGGGAAGCACAGATACGCAGTATTTT	CSATGLAGGGSTDTQYF
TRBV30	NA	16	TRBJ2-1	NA	TGTGCCTGGAACACGGGACACTTGAGCTCCTACAATGAGCAGTTCTTC	CAWNTGHLSSYNEQFF
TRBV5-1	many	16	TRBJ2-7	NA	TGCGCCAGCAGCCTTGGATCGTACCGGGGAGCCTACGAGCAGTACTTC	CASSLGSYRGAYEQYF
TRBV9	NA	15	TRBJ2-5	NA	TGTGCCAGCAGCGTAGAAGGATCAGGAGAAGAGACCCAGTACTTC	CASSVEGSGEETQYF
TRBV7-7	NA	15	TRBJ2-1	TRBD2	TGTGCTAGCAGCTTGGGACTAGCGGTCTGGAATGAGCAGTTCTTC	CASSLGLAVWNEQFF
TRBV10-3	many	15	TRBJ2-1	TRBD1	TGTGCCATCAGTGTGGGACAGGGGGCTTACAATGAGCAGTTCTTC	CAISVGQGAYNEQFF
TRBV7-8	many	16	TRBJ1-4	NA	TGTGCCAGCAGCTTGCGCCCGGGGCCAACTAATGAAAAACTGTTTTTT	CASSLRPGPTNEKLFF
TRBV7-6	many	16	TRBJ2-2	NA	TGTGCCAGCAGCTCCCTTCGGGCGTTGAACACCGGGGAGCTGTTTTTT	CASSSLRALNTGELFF
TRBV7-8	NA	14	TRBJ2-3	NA	TGTGCCAGCAGCTTAAGCCAAATGGGCGATACGCAGTATTTT	CASSLSQMGDTQYF
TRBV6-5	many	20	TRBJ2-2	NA	TGTGCCAGCAGATCCGCGACCTCCATAGGACCAACTCGCGGCACCGGGGAGCTGTTTTTT	CASRSATSIGPTRGTGELFF
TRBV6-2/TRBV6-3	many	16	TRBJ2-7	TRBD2	TGTGCCAGCAGTTACTCAATGCTAGCGGGAGTCTTCGAGCAGTACTTC	CASSYSMLAGVFEQYF
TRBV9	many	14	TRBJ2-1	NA	TGTGCCAGCAGCGTAGGAGGGGGGAGGTATGAGCAGTTCTTC	CASSVGGGRYEQFF
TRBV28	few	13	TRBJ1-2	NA	TGTGCCAGCTATGACCGACAGGCACGCGGCTACACCTTC	CASYDRQARGYTF
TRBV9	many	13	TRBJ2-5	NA	TGTGCCAGCAGCGCACCCGAGGGAGAGACCCAGTACTTC	CASSAPEGETQYF
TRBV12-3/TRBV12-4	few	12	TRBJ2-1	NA	TGTGCCAGCGGGGACCCCTACAATGAGCAGTTCTTC	CASGDPYNEQFF
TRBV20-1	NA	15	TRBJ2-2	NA	TGCAGTGCGAGGGGGGGCGACCGTAGCACCGGGGAGCTGTTTTTT	CSARGGDRSTGELFF
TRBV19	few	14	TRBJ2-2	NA	TGTGCCAGCGGAGTGGTGGGAGTCACCGGGGAGCTGTTTTTT	CASGVVGVTGELFF
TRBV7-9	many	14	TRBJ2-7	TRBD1	TGTGCCAGCAGCATACAGGGGGGAATCTACGAGCAGTACTTC	CASSIQGGIYEQYF
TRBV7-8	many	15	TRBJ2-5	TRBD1	TGTGCCAGCAGCTGGAAGACAGGGGAGAAAGAGACCCAGTACTTC	CASSWKTGEKETQYF
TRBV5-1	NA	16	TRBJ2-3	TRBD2	TGCGCCAGCAGCGCGGGGACTAGCGGAAACACAGATACGCAGTATTTT	CASSAGTSGNTDTQYF
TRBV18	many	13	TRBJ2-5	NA	TGTGCCAGCTCCTTGCCTGGGAGGGAGACCCAGTACTTC	CASSLPGRETQYF
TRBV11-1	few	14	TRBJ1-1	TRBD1	TGTGCCAGCAGGATAAGTGGGACAGTCGGGGGAGCTTTCTTT	CASRISGTVGGAFF
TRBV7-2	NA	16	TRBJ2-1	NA	TGTGCCAGCAGCTTAGCGGGAGCCCCGGACTACAATGAGCAGTTCTTC	CASSLAGAPDYNEQFF
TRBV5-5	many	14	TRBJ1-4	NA	TGTGCCAGCAGCTTAGGCGGGCTTAATGAAAAACTGTTTTTT	CASSLGGLNEKLFF